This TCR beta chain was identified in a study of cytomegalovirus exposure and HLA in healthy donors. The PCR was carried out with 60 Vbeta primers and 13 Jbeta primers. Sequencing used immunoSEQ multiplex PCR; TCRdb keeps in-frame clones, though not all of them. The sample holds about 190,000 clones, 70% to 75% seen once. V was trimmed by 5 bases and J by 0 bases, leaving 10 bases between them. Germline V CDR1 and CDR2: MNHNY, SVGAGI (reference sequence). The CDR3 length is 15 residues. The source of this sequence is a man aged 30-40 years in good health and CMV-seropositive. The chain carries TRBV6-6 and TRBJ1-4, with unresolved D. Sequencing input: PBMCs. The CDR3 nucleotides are TGTGCCAGCAGTCCTCGGGTTGCAACTAATGAAAAACTGTTTTTT. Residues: CASSPRVATNEKLFF.